This TCR beta chain was captured in a study of control samples from healthy donors and cancer patients. Germline trimming cut 3 bases from V and 2 bases from J; bases unmatched to any gene: 7. Germline V CDR1 and CDR2: LNHNV, YYDKDF (reference sequence). The CDR3 extends over 17 amino acids. Sequencing used immunoSEQ multiplex PCR; TCRdb keeps in-frame clones, though not all of them. This table has 100,000 to 150,000 clones, over 75% appearing once. Only one count was recorded for this clone. Sequencing input: blood. This TCR was sampled from a man in his forties or fifties in good health. The rearrangement links TRBV15 to TRBJ2-3; 11 bases match TRBD2. The CDR3 loop is CATSSARLAGPTDTQYF. The DNA for the CDR3 is TGTGCCACCAGCAGCGCTCGACTAGCGGGGCCCACAGATACGCAGTATTTT.